The clone carrying this TCR beta chain showed up many times. V lost 0 bases and J lost 9, with 6 bases in between. CDR1 and CDR2 (germline): MNHEY, SVGEGT. The CDR3 contains 12 residues. This sample was taken from a study of identical twins. A template switching step contributed a universal primer site, while unique molecular identifiers were present in the cDNA. Via MiXCR, TCRdb re-called the 5' RACE reads, giving one row per CDR3 protein. In the table there are around 570,000 distinct CDR3 sequences, around 9.6% of which are singletons. The data also belong to a second study, concerning yellow fever vaccine responses in identical twins. That report adds: Twins' vaccine T cell responses were reported to seem partly convergent and partly personalized.

The chain employs TRBV6-2 or TRBV6-3 and TRBJ2-1; D unclear. This receptor was taken from a woman under 30 in good health. Sequenced material: PBMCs. The CDR3 loop reads CASSYSAIEQFF. The CDR3 coding sequence is TGTGCCAGCAGTTACTCCGCTATTGAGCAGTTCTTC.